The rows below give T cell receptor beta chains drawn from one sample of a study of blood T cell repertoires in COVID-19. The protocol was immunoSEQ multiplex PCR, while the TCRdb copy is restricted to in-frame clones and leaves out a portion. The sample holds around 270,000 clones, around 89% seen once. The source material was peripheral blood. The source of these receptors is a man between 40 and 49 years old with acute or convalescent COVID-19. CDR3s include the opening cysteine and the closing phenylalanine or tryptophan. The D gene is left open where the match is weak. Where a row states a size, it is once, few, many or the class of an expanded clone; other rows omit it.

NA	NA	TRBJ1-1	TRBV6-5	CASSYSREAAFF	TGTGCCAGCAGTTACTCCCGAGAGGCTGCTTTCTTT
TRBD2	NA	TRBJ2-2	TRBV10-3	CAISDIAGGPHTGELFF	TGTGCCATCAGTGATATAGCGGGGGGGCCTCACACCGGGGAGCTGTTTTTT
NA	NA	TRBJ1-1	TRBV9	CASSPRAITGNGAFF	TGTGCCAGCAGCCCCCGAGCTATTACAGGGAATGGAGCTTTCTTT
NA	NA	TRBJ2-3	TRBV15	CATSRDSVGTDTQYF	TGTGCCACCAGCAGAGATTCGGTAGGCACAGATACGCAGTATTTT
TRBD2	NA	TRBJ2-3	TRBV6-1	CASSDGLAGSWTDTQYF	TGTGCCAGCAGTGATGGCCTAGCGGGGAGTTGGACAGATACGCAGTATTTT
NA	NA	TRBJ2-3	TRBV5-1	CASSLLTSGDTQYF	TGCGCCAGCAGCTTATTGACTAGTGGAGATACGCAGTATTTT
NA	once	TRBJ2-1	TRBV5-4	CASSATGIYNEQFF	TGTGCCAGCAGCGCGACAGGTATCTACAATGAGCAGTTCTTC
TRBD1	NA	TRBJ1-2	TRBV6-5	CASSSGTGANNYGYTF	TGTGCCAGCAGTTCCGGGACAGGGGCAAATAACTATGGCTACACCTTC
TRBD1	NA	TRBJ2-7	TRBV29-1	CSVEGQGTHEQYF	TGCAGCGTGGAGGGACAGGGAACGCACGAGCAGTACTTC
NA	once	TRBJ1-2	TRBV4-2	CASSQDWSRGLGYTF	TGTGCCAGCAGCCAAGATTGGAGCAGGGGTTTAGGCTACACCTTC
NA	NA	TRBJ2-1	TRBV19	CASSPPGPPYNEQFF	TGTGCCAGTAGTCCCCCAGGTCCTCCCTACAATGAGCAGTTCTTC
TRBD2	NA	TRBJ2-3	TRBV6-4	CASSELGRGTDTQYF	TGTGCCAGCAGTGAGCTAGGGAGGGGCACAGATACGCAGTATTTT
TRBD2	NA	TRBJ2-3	TRBV4-2	CASSLPRSSGGDTSTDTQYF	TGTGCCAGCAGCCTCCCCAGGTCTAGCGGGGGCGACACTAGCACAGATACGCAGTATTTT
NA	NA	TRBJ1-3	TRBV14	CASSPLAGTGNTIYF	TGTGCCAGCAGTCCGTTGGCAGGGACTGGAAACACCATATATTTT
TRBD1	once	TRBJ2-1	TRBV7-7	CASSSGTGGYEQFF	TGTGCCAGCAGCTCCGGGACAGGGGGCTATGAGCAGTTCTTC
TRBD2	NA	TRBJ2-7	TRBV5-6	CASSLVVAGVNPYEQYF	TGTGCCAGCAGCTTGGTGGTAGCGGGGGTAAATCCTTACGAGCAGTACTTC
TRBD2	NA	TRBJ2-7	TRBV9	CASSPLAGGSSYEQYF	TGTGCCAGCAGCCCACTAGCGGGGGGAAGCTCCTACGAGCAGTACTTC
TRBD1	few	TRBJ1-2	TRBV10-2	CASSPQGVGSYTF	TGCGCCAGCAGCCCACAGGGGGTTGGTTCATACACCTTC
NA	NA	TRBJ1-2	TRBV5-6	CASTSLHDSLDGYTF	TGTGCCAGCACCTCCCTACATGACAGCTTGGATGGCTACACCTTC
NA	NA	TRBJ1-1	TRBV12-3/TRBV12-4	CASSSARGAFF	TGTGCCAGCAGTTCAGCAAGGGGAGCTTTCTTT